The rows below give T cell receptor gamma chains drawn from one sample of a study of Vδ1+ human thymocytes. TCRdb called clones from the multiplex PCR reads again using CATT. The sample contains over 25,000 gamma-chain clones, 15% to 25% of which appear only once. The sequenced material came from Vdelta1+ gamma-delta thymocytes from the thymus. These receptors came from a boy under two years old who had congenital heart surgery. The CDR3 runs from the conserved cysteine through the conserved F or W. Fields, in order: V gene, J gene, clone size, CDR3 DNA, CDR3 protein. Clone size is shown for a subset of rows, as once, few, many or a class of expanded clone.

TRGV4	TRGJ1/TRGJ2	few	TGTGCCACCTGGGATGGGGGAGAATATAAGAAACTCTTT	CATWDGGEYKKLF
TRGV9	TRGJ1/TRGJ2	.	TGTGCCTTGTGGGAGGTGCTAGGGACTTATTATAAGAAACTCTTT	CALWEVLGTYYKKLF
TRGV9	TRGJ1/TRGJ2	few	TGTGCCTTGTGGGAGGAGGGTTATTATAAGAAACTCTTT	CALWEEGYYKKLF
TRGV5	TRGJ1/TRGJ2	few	TGTGCCACCTGGGACAGGCAGTATTATAAGAAACTCTTT	CATWDRQYYKKLF
TRGV2	TRGJP	few	TGTGCCACCTGGGACGGGCCGGGGTTGGGCAAAAAAATCAAGGTATTT	CATWDGPGLGKKIKVF
TRGV2	TRGJ1/TRGJ2	few	TGTGCCACCTGGGACGGGCCGGGGGTCAAGAAACTCTTT	CATWDGPGVKKLF
TRGV9	TRGJ1/TRGJ2	.	TGTGCCTTGTGGGAGGTGGCGGATTATAAGAAACTCTTT	CALWEVADYKKLF
TRGV5	TRGJ1/TRGJ2	.	TGTGCCACCTGGGACAGGCTGAATAAGAAACTCTTT	CATWDRLNKKLF
TRGV2	TRGJP2	.	TGTGCCACCTGGGACGGGATGGGGAGGTGCAGTAGTGATTGGATCAAGACGTTT	CATWDGMGRCSSDWIKTF
TRGV3	TRGJP2	few	TGTGCCACCTGGCTTAGTGATTGGATCAAGACGTTT	CATWLSDWIKTF
TRGV4	TRGJP1	few	TGTGCCACCTGGGATGAGTTCACTGGTTGGTTCAAGATATTT	CATWDEFTGWFKIF
TRGV5	TRGJ1/TRGJ2	few	TGTGCCACCTGGGACAGGCCGCGTTATAAGAAACTCTTT	CATWDRPRYKKLF
TRGV9	TRGJ1/TRGJ2	few	TGTGCCTTGTGGGAGTCCTTCCATAAGAAACTCTTT	CALWESFHKKLF
TRGV9	TRGJ1/TRGJ2	.	TGTGCCTTGTCTTTGAATTATTATAAGAAACTCTTT	CALSLNYYKKLF
TRGV3	TRGJ1/TRGJ2	few	TGTGCCACCTGGGATGTGAGGAATTATTATAAGAAACTCTTC	CATWDVRNYYKKLF
TRGV4	TRGJ1/TRGJ2	few	TGTGCCACCTGGGATGGCGGTTATTATAAGAAACTCTTT	CATWDGGYYKKLF
TRGV9	TRGJ1/TRGJ2	.	TGTGCCTTGTGGTTAGGGGTAAAGAAACTCTTT	CALWLGVKKLF